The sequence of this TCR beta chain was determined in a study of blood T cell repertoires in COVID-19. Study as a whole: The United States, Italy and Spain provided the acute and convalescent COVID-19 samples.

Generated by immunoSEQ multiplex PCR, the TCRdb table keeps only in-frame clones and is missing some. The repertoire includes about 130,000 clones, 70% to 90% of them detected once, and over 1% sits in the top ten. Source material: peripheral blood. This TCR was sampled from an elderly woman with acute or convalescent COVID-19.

CDR3 sequence: CASSKRDSQETQYF. The CDR3 nucleotides read TGTGCCAGCAGCAAAAGGGACAGCCAAGAGACCCAGTACTTC. V and J are TRBV5-8 and TRBJ2-5; 7 bases line up with TRBD1. The CDR3 sequence is 14 residues long. Germline values: CDR1 SGHTS, CDR2 YDEGEE. Trimming removed 4 bases from V and 1 base from J; junction bases left unmatched: 4.